This T cell receptor (beta chain) appears in the sequencing data of a study of cytomegalovirus exposure and HLA in healthy donors (dated by TCRdb to about 2017). Turning to the overall study: According to an earlier analysis of a few hundred of the donors, some 180 million T cells yielded over 100 million unique TCR beta sequences and around 300 Gb of sequence data. A later analysis re-analyzed previously published TCR beta repertoires from 666 donors and added high-resolution HLA genotyping to study TCR occurrence patterns. The study aimed to test whether signatures of past pathogen exposure could be identified by cataloging public T cell receptors. Rather than drawing on any new phenotypic data, the later analysis identified candidate immune exposures from TCR beta sequences and the way those sequences occurred across donors. On average, 235,054 unique TCR beta nucleotide sequences were sequenced per donor among a few hundred genotyped donors of the cohort, with roughly 18% of those sequences being non-productive. To decide whether each TCR beta V gene segment behaved as functional or pseudogenic, an earlier analysis of some 600 of the donors relied on high-throughput TCR beta sequencing. To predict cytomegalovirus infection status, the study combined high-throughput TCR immunosequencing, statistical association of individual TCRs with disease status, and machine learning. Using immunosequencing, the study profiled T cell repertoires from fewer than 850 subjects and related those repertoires to cytomegalovirus serostatus. About five DR-DQ haplotypes were handled as single units for association and clustering, since linkage in the cohort was strong. Donor age, sex, ethnicity and CMV serostatus were compiled together with the repertoire data. The number of donors typed differed by locus, with about 629-640 for A, B, C, DRB1 and DQB1, over 500 for DQA1, over 600 for DPA1, and some 440 for DPB1. A later genetic analysis took genome-wide SNP genotypes for about 60% of the roughly 670 donors and used that subset as a discovery cohort. Both class I and class II loci were covered by HLA typing, at four-digit resolution. An early release that covered about 600 HLA-typed donors contained around 300 gigabases of sequencing data and 75 million to 100 million unique TCR sequences. All discovery cohort repertoires had been generated on a single sequencing platform. Along with the roughly 700-subject first cohort, a separate validation cohort of around 110 different subjects was used. Of the roughly 400 genotyped donors, 70% to 90% were placed in the genetic ancestry cluster associated with self-reported Caucasian donors.

The full study reports these points: The presence/absence analyses assumed that sequencing depth was roughly uniform across donors, and that assumption may not be true. This cohort had only TCR beta chains sequenced, and the lack of alpha or paired-chain data limited which features could be detected. Specific HLA alleles were associated with roughly 17,000 TCR beta sequences at a false discovery rate of 0.05 in a later analysis. Assigning TCR associations to individual alleles was difficult when HLA alleles, especially DR and DQ, strongly co-occurred. A further reported finding was that TCR beta sequences accurately predicted the HLA-A and HLA-B alleles for most subjects in the first cohort. CMV serostatus was the only immune exposure information available for the cohort. Most TCR sequences were observed very rarely across donors, whereas some public TCRs were present in many individuals. Linkage disequilibrium might explain the correlated functional status among segregating V segments, but an unknown experimental factor could not be ruled out. The authors suggested that the approach could potentially be generalized to other disease states and immunological phenotypes. In a later analysis, TCR association rates were found to vary across HLA loci, with the most associated TCRs seen for DRB1 alleles and the fewest for HLA-C alleles. In a later analysis, HLA-associated TCR beta chains were found to be more clonally expanded and to have lower generation probabilities than equally common non-associated chains. According to a later genetic analysis, donors in an Asian-associated ancestry cluster had fewer N-insertions in productive TCRs than the approximately 700-donor mean. In an earlier analysis of 587 of the donors, most TCR beta V segments appeared in productive rearrangements about 90% or about 30% of the time, broadly matching IMGT annotations. Some 15 rarely observed V segments, including chromosome 9 orphons, were excluded from the earlier analysis of just under 600 of the donors because counts were too low. A later analysis found that most CMV-associated TCR beta chains appeared HLA-restricted, with HLA associations seemingly driven largely by CMV exposure. The sequencing pipeline was judged likely to have produced a cluster of highly shared sequence variants as a technical artifact. According to a later analysis, parvovirus B19, influenza, CMV and Epstein-Barr virus appeared linked to several top co-occurrence clusters. Because HLA typing was missing for some donors at each locus, association tests included only the typed subset. V-gene and J-gene trimming of TCR beta chains was associated with a missense DCLRE1C variant in a later genetic analysis, and the association was replicated in an independent cohort. The 87-base-pair reads could not distinguish some IMGT-functional V segments, including TRBV6-2 and TRBV6-3, so those segments were excluded. A total of about 180 TCR beta chains were listed by the study as associated with cytomegalovirus. The classifier was reported to diagnose cytomegalovirus status with high specificity and sensitivity in both the original cohort and the validation cohort. A few of the identified cytomegalovirus-associated TCR beta chains were confirmed in vitro to be specific for cytomegalovirus antigens.

The protocol used for the library was the immunoSEQ multiplex PCR assay. The multiplex PCR relied on a mix of 60 forward primers for TCR Vbeta segments and 13 reverse primers for TCR Jbeta segments. The CDR3 region of rearranged TCR beta genes was amplified from genomic DNA by a multiplex PCR assay. The Illumina HiSeq System was used to sequence the amplified TCR beta libraries as 87-base-pair reads. As for how the authors treated the data: A later analysis tallied around 80 million unique TCR beta chains across the 666 repertoires, and approximately 12 million of those chains were shared by two or more donors. To remove PCR and sequencing errors, raw reads were error-corrected and collapsed into unique sequences using a nearest-neighbor algorithm that merged closely related sequences. V, D and J gene segments were assigned by aligning CDR3 sequences to IMGT reference sequences. For a sequence to be retained, at least a six-nucleotide match to both a V gene segment and a J gene segment was required. Rearrangements were classified as productive when the CDR3 lacked stop codons and remained in frame with V and J, and all other rearrangements were classified as non-productive. CDR3 was defined according to IMGT convention as the region running from the second conserved V-encoded cysteine to the conserved J-encoded phenylalanine. Sequences without an unambiguous match to a single V gene segment were excluded from the earlier analysis of approximately 600 of the donors. An earlier analysis of over 450 of the donors classified V segments as functional when productive rearrangements were above 56.7% and as segregating when the standard deviation between donors was above 5%. To diagnose cytomegalovirus status from the catalog of TCR beta chain sequences, a statistical classification framework was built. In a later analysis, V and J genes were assigned by comparing TCR nucleotide sequences against IMGT/GENE-DB human TR gene sequences. A later analysis assigned CDR3 sequences and most-parsimonious VDJ recombination scenarios with the TCRdist pipeline. In a later analysis, every TCR beta chain was defined by the combination of its CDR3 amino acid sequence and its V-gene family, and reads without a unique V-gene family were dropped. In a later analysis, a few hundred highly shared, low-generation-probability nucleotide sequences were removed to address suspected cross-contamination and a sequencing artifact. In a later analysis, a clonal expansion index was calculated for each public chain from normalized within-repertoire ranks of inferred template counts. In a later analysis, generation probabilities were computed using a VDJ recombination model fitted to out-of-frame rearrangements, and the results were checked against IGoR. In a later analysis, TCR-TCR, TCR-HLA and TCR-CMV co-occurrence was scored with hypergeometric tests, and a repertoire-size bias correction was applied to TCR pairs. To estimate false discovery rates, a later analysis permuted the HLA or CMV assignments 20 times. In a later analysis, co-occurring TCRs were grouped using DBSCAN, and TCRdist sequence similarity was added for clustering within HLA-allele-positive subsets. Co-occurrence clustering excluded repertoires with fewer than 30,000 or more than 120,000 public chains, plus five with anomalous nucleotide sharing. As stored in TCRdb, this immuneACCESS dataset retains in-frame rearrangements with V and J assigned. A fraction of the clones does not appear; measured against another copy, unresolved V genes explain less than half of the discrepancy, and the remainder lacks a known reason. V, J and clone size reflect that table, while D and trimming were determined from the DNA. Within this sample are under 250,000 clones, with 75% to 90% of them counted one time only. Jointly, the top ten make up around 3% of the sample.

In total, 666 healthy bone marrow donors made up the cohort. All cohort members were sampled while nominally healthy, although unrecorded immune exposures were likely present. The donor was CMV seronegative and belonged to the group of 352 seronegative cohort members. Every donor gave a peripheral blood sample, and the peripheral blood mononuclear cells from that sample were used for TCR beta sequencing. The Qiagen DNeasy Blood Extraction Kit was used to extract genomic DNA from the blood cell samples. About this clone itself: The specificity of this receptor is unknown. Per-base qualities were not stored, and no clone one base away is much larger.

The CDR3 goes from the cysteine to the phenylalanine over 16 residues. This entry keeps only the CDR3 DNA: 48 bases, framed from base 1. The V end gives up 5 bases and the J end 4 bases, leaving 12 bases in the junction not matched to a gene. Per the germline V gene (reference sequence), MNHEY is the CDR1 and SMNVEV is the CDR2. The sequence derives from a woman in her thirties or forties in good health and CMV-seronegative. The V gene is TRBV27 and the J gene is TRBJ2-3; 7 junctional bases match TRBD2. The sample comprised PBMCs. The DNA sequence reads TGTGCCAGCAGTCAACGGGGAGGGTTTAGCGCAGATACGCAGTATTTT. Its protein reads: CASSQRGGFSADTQYF.